The next 21 T cell receptor beta chains were all read from a single sample in a study of multiple sclerosis patients with progressive multifocal leukoencephalopathy. Clones were sequenced by immunoSEQ multiplex PCR, and TCRdb holds only the in-frame ones, with some missing. Altogether roughly 32,000 clones are present, about 87% being singletons, with the ten largest covering approximately 5.2%. The time point denotes: time of PML onset. Sequenced here: PBMCs, sampled from a patient treated with natalizumab. The receptors originated from a woman between 40 and 55 years old with progressive multifocal leukoencephalopathy.

This chain links TRBV9 with TRBJ1-5; D remains unclear. Trimming stripped 0 bases from V and 10 bases from J, with 14 bases between. The length of the CDR3 is 14 residues. The germline V gene encodes CDR1 SGDLS and CDR2 YYNGEE. The CDR3 region has the DNA TGTGCCAGCAGCGTAGGCGGAGGGATAGGTCCCCAGCATTTT. Amino acid sequence: CASSVGGGIGPQHF. Using reference TRBV9 and TRBJ1-5 for the parts outside the CDR3, the full variable domain is DSGVTQTPKHLITATGQRVTLRCSPRSGDLSVYWYQQSLDQGLQFLIQYYNGEERAKGNILERFSAQQFPDLHSELNLSSLELGDSALYFCASSVGGGIGPQHFGDGTRLSIL.

This chain links TRBV5-1 with TRBJ1-1, with TRBD1 matching over 10 bases. From germline, CDR1 is SGHRS and CDR2 YFSETQ. This CDR3 is 17 amino acids long. V was pared by 5 bases and J by 0 bases, with 10 bases of the junction left unmatched. CDR3 residues: CASRWGQGIGMNTEAFF. The DNA for the CDR3 is TGCGCCAGCAGATGGGGACAGGGGATCGGCATGAACACTGAAGCTTTCTTT.

This chain links TRBV6-1 with TRBJ1-3; D ambiguous. Germline CDR1 MNHNS, CDR2 SASEGT. The V gene lost 2 bases and the J gene lost 4 bases, with 12 bases spanning the gap. The CDR3 covers 15 residues. For the CDR3, the DNA is TGTGCCAGCAGTGAATTGCGAACGTCCGGAAACACCATATATTTT. It encodes CASSELRTSGNTIYF.

In this sample, this clone turned up a few times. The rearrangement uses TRBV7-9 and TRBJ2-2; D is ambiguous. CDR1 and CDR2 from the germline V gene are SEHNR and FQNEAQ (reference sequence). V was pared by 4 bases and J by 4 bases, with 4 bases between. This CDR3 is built from 12 residues. This CDR3 is CASSSLTGELFF. The CDR3 DNA reads TGTGCCAGCAGCTCCCTCACCGGGGAGCTGTTTTTT.

The chain carries TRBV28 and TRBJ2-1; TRBD1 agrees at 9 bases. V was clipped by 2 bases and J by 9 bases; unmatched bases: 8. CDR3 length equals 15 residues. Germline values: CDR1 MDHEN, CDR2 SYDVKM. As DNA, the CDR3 is TGTGCCAGCAGTTTAAACAGGGGGCGCTTCGGTGAGCAGTTCTTC. Translation gives CASSLNRGRFGEQFF.

The V gene is TRBV19, the J gene TRBJ2-5; D uncertain. Germline V gene data show CDR1 as LNHDA and CDR2 as SQIVND (reference sequence). V lost 5 bases and J lost 5, with 18 bases in between. The length of the CDR3 is 15 residues. This CDR3 is CASSPSLRLMETQYF. Written as DNA, the CDR3 is TGTGCCAGTAGTCCCAGCCTGCGCCTGATGGAGACCCAGTACTTC.

The rearrangement links TRBV7-9 to TRBJ2-1, with D unresolved. The length of the CDR3 is 14 residues. V lost 5 bases, J lost 9 bases, and 17 bases lay in between. The germline V gene has CDR1 SEHNR and CDR2 FQNEAQ (reference sequence). The CDR3 region has the DNA TGTGCCAGCAGCCTTCAGGAACCGACGCGTGAGCAGTTCTTC. Translated: CASSLQEPTREQFF.

V and J are TRBV7-8 and TRBJ2-1; maybe TRBD1 (6 bases). Trimming left V 4 bases short and J 8 bases short, with 12 bases between. Germline values: CDR1 SGHVS, CDR2 FQNEAQ. This CDR3 region has 13 residues. CDR3 in DNA: TGTGCCAGCAGCTCCCCTAGACAGGATGAGCAGTTCTTC. It translates to CASSSPRQDEQFF.

V and J are TRBV19 and TRBJ1-4; 7 bases match TRBD1. Germline V lookup: CDR1 LNHDA, CDR2 SQIVND (reference sequence). V shed 3 bases, J shed 7 bases, and the junction held 5 bases outside the gene matches. The CDR3 loop spans 14 amino acids. The DNA of the CDR3 is TGTGCCAGTAGTATGAGGGGGCCGGCTGAAAAACTGTTTTTT. This gives the protein CASSMRGPAEKLFF.

The J gene is TRBJ1-2, the V gene TRBV5-6; D is unresolved. V was shortened by 4 bases and J by 4 bases, with 11 bases between the two germline ends. The CDR3 is made up of 13 amino acids. From germline, CDR1 is SGHDT and CDR2 YYEEEE. CDR3 in DNA: TGTGCCAGCAGCCTACGGACGGTCTATGGCTACACCTTC. Translation gives CASSLRTVYGYTF. The variable domain in full, completed from reference TRBV5-6 and TRBJ1-2, reads DAGVTQSPTHLIKTRGQQVTLRCSPKSGHDTVSWYQQALGQGPQFIFQYYEEEERQRGNFPDRFSGHQFPNYSSELNVNALLLGDSALYLCASSLRTVYGYTFGSGTRLTVV.

The chain is built from TRBV11-2 and TRBJ2-5; D not certain. The V end was cut by 2 bases, the J end by 0 bases, with 7 bases between. This CDR3 spans 14 amino acids. Germline CDR1 SGHAT, CDR2 FQNNGV. CDR3 nucleotides: TGTGCCAGCAGCTTATGGAACTACCAAGAGACCCAGTACTTC. It encodes CASSLWNYQETQYF.

This chain links TRBV7-2 with TRBJ1-4; no firm D call. Germline lookup yields CDR1 SGHTA and CDR2 FQGNSA. This CDR3 has 15 residues. V lost 0 bases and J 5 bases, leaving 10 bases between the germline ends. CDR3 in amino acids: CASSLARVPNEKLFF. DNA of the CDR3: TGTGCCAGCAGCTTAGCGCGGGTACCGAATGAAAAACTGTTTTTT.

For this clone: The junction differs from germline at one of its ends, possibly a read error. The genes are TRBV27 and TRBJ1-2, with TRBD1 as a possible D gene (6 bases). The CDR3 runs to 13 residues. Germline values: CDR1 MNHEY, CDR2 SMNVEV (reference sequence). The CDR3 DNA sequence: TGTGTCAGCAGTTTACGTCAGGGGTATGGCTTCACCTTC. This sequence encodes CVSSLRQGYGFTF.

The CDR3 DNA follows: TGTGCCAGCAGCTTAGTACCGGGTACGAAGAACACTGAAGCTTTCTTT. Its protein is CASSLVPGTKNTEAFF. The V and J genes are TRBV11-2 and TRBJ1-1; D gene unclear. V shed 1 base and J shed 1 base, with 13 bases lying between them. CDR3 length: 16 residues. Germline V CDR1 and CDR2: SGHAT, FQNNGV.

V gene TRBV19 combines with J gene TRBJ2-7, with TRBD1 as a possible D gene (6 bases). V lost 2 bases, J lost 4 bases, and 9 bases lay in between. Germline-derived CDR1 and CDR2 are LNHDA and SQIVND (reference sequence). The CDR3 has 13 residues. The CDR3 here is CASSISQGYEQYF. DNA for the CDR3: TGTGCCAGTAGTATAAGTCAGGGGTACGAGCAGTACTTC.

This sequence joins TRBV6-1 and TRBJ2-3; 7 nucleotides agree with TRBD2. Germline V gene lookup returns CDR1 MNHNS and CDR2 SASEGT. The CDR3 has 15 amino acids. J lost 0 bases, V lost 7 bases, and 7 bases had no gene match. The CDR3 loop is CASTLLATSTDTQYF. The DNA of the CDR3 is TGTGCCAGCACCTTACTAGCGACTAGCACAGATACGCAGTATTTT.

This sequence joins TRBV5-1 and TRBJ1-1, with 8 bases aligning to TRBD1. The CDR3 runs 15 residues. V dropped 1 base and J dropped 1; count of bases not matched to a gene: 3. CDR1 is SGHRS, CDR2 YFSETQ, per germline. CDR3 DNA: TGCGCCAGCAGCTTGATGACAGGGGCGAACACTGAAGCTTTCTTT. Its protein is CASSLMTGANTEAFF.

This clone was detected only once. This chain links TRBV27 with TRBJ1-4; maybe TRBD1 (6 bases). The V and J ends lost 2 bases and 5 bases respectively, with 15 bases between them. Germline V gene data show CDR1 as MNHEY and CDR2 as SMNVEV (reference sequence). This CDR3 is built from 16 residues. CDR3 region: CASSLRRGSPNEKLFF. CDR3 coding DNA: TGTGCCAGCAGTTTACGGAGGGGGAGCCCCAATGAAAAACTGTTTTTT.

The chain has TRBV7-8 and TRBJ2-5; 10 bases match TRBD1. CDR1 is SGHVS, CDR2 FQNEAQ, per germline. There are 14 residues in the CDR3. The V and J ends lost 5 bases and 4 bases, in that order; junction bases with no gene match: 4. CDR3 DNA sequence: TGTGCCAGCAGCACGGGACAGGGGTCAGAGACCCAGTACTTC. Translation gives CASSTGQGSETQYF. The full variable domain, completed using reference TRBV7-8 and TRBJ2-5, is GAGVSQSPRYKVAKRGQDVALRCDPISGHVSLFWYQQALGQGPEFLTYFQNEAQLDKSGLPSDRFFAERPEGSVSTLKIQRTQQEDSAVYLCASSTGQGSETQYFGPGTRLLVL.

This clone was detected once. The V call is TRBV7-9, the J call TRBJ1-4; perhaps TRBD1 as D (6 bases). The CDR3 totals 15 residues. V was pared by 1 base and J by 7 bases, with 13 bases between. Germline lookup yields CDR1 SEHNR and CDR2 FQNEAQ (reference sequence). CDR3 DNA sequence: TGTGCCAGCAGCTTAGAGGGGACAAAGGTTGAAAAACTGTTTTTT. Encoded protein: CASSLEGTKVEKLFF.

This clone showed up just once. The chain carries TRBV5-1 and TRBJ1-2; D not resolved. With 3 bases removed from V and 0 bases from J, the gap between germline ends came to 9 bases. The CDR3 has 14 amino acids. The germline V gene encodes CDR1 SGHRS and CDR2 YFSETQ. The chain's CDR3 is CASSSLSSNYGYTF. CDR3 in DNA: TGCGCCAGCAGCTCCTTGTCTTCTAACTATGGCTACACCTTC. Supplemented by reference TRBV5-1 and TRBJ1-2, the full variable domain reads KAGVTQTPRYLIKTRGQQVTLSCSPISGHRSVSWYQQTPGQGLQFLFEYFSETQRNKGNFPGRFSGRQFSNSRSEMNVSTLELGDSALYLCASSSLSSNYGYTFGSGTRLTVV.